The rows below give T cell receptor beta chains drawn from one sample of a study of T cell repertoires in cytomegalovirus infection. In TCRdb, the reads were re-called with MiXCR into one record per CDR3 protein. The sample lists 200,000 to 300,000 distinct CDR3 sequences; approximately 9.1% were seen once. The sequencing sample was made of PBMCs. These receptor sequences come from a human donor in good health (CMV status not recorded). Some clones in this sample may be carry-over from other donors' samples. Both conserved end residues are part of each CDR3. D genes are given only for firm matches. Clone size is shown for a subset of rows, as once, few, many or a class of expanded clone.

d_call: TRBD2
clone_size: few
j_call: TRBJ2-7
v_call: TRBV5-1
cdr3_aa: CASGASGGAHEQYF
cdr3_nt: TGCGCCAGCGGAGCTAGCGGGGGGGCCCACGAGCAGTACTTC

d_call: -
clone_size: -
j_call: TRBJ2-7
v_call: TRBV29-1
cdr3_aa: CSVTDGTYEQYF
cdr3_nt: TGCAGCGTGACAGACGGGACCTACGAGCAGTACTTC

d_call: -
clone_size: -
j_call: TRBJ1-4
v_call: TRBV2
cdr3_aa: CASSERQTTNEKLFF
cdr3_nt: TGTGCCAGCAGTGAACGACAGACAACTAATGAAAAACTGTTTTTT

d_call: TRBD2
clone_size: many
j_call: TRBJ2-5
v_call: TRBV7-2
cdr3_aa: CASRTSGRAWETQYF
cdr3_nt: TGTGCCAGCAGAACTAGCGGGAGGGCGTGGGAGACCCAGTACTTC

d_call: TRBD1
clone_size: many
j_call: TRBJ1-3
v_call: TRBV28
cdr3_aa: CASSLPGGSGNTIYF
cdr3_nt: TGTGCCAGCAGTTTACCAGGGGGATCTGGAAACACCATATATTTT

d_call: TRBD2
clone_size: few
j_call: TRBJ2-1
v_call: TRBV2
cdr3_aa: CASSEERGANEQFF
cdr3_nt: TGTGCCAGCAGTGAGGAGCGGGGAGCCAATGAGCAGTTCTTC

d_call: TRBD2
clone_size: many
j_call: TRBJ2-1
v_call: TRBV7-2
cdr3_aa: CASSHQKAGGPGEQFF
cdr3_nt: TGTGCCAGCAGCCATCAAAAAGCGGGGGGGCCTGGTGAGCAGTTCTTC

d_call: -
clone_size: many
j_call: TRBJ1-6
v_call: TRBV7-2
cdr3_aa: CASSATGGGSPLHF
cdr3_nt: TGTGCCAGCAGTGCGACGGGGGGTGGTTCACCCCTCCACTTT

d_call: -
clone_size: few
j_call: TRBJ1-5
v_call: TRBV20-1
cdr3_aa: CSVGGGSGQPQHF
cdr3_nt: TGCAGTGTCGGGGGGGGGTCTGGCCAGCCCCAGCATTTT

d_call: -
clone_size: many
j_call: TRBJ1-1
v_call: TRBV7-3
cdr3_aa: CASSLMPGNTEAFF
cdr3_nt: TGTGCCAGCAGCTTAATGCCGGGGAACACTGAAGCTTTCTTT

d_call: TRBD2
clone_size: many
j_call: TRBJ2-1
v_call: TRBV6-2/TRBV6-3
cdr3_aa: CASSYSERGGRYEQFF
cdr3_nt: TGTGCCAGCAGTTACTCGGAGCGGGGGGGCCGGTATGAGCAGTTCTTC

d_call: -
clone_size: many
j_call: TRBJ1-1
v_call: TRBV7-9
cdr3_aa: CARGALDNRNTEAFF
cdr3_nt: TGTGCCAGGGGTGCCCTCGATAACCGGAACACTGAAGCTTTCTTT

d_call: TRBD1
clone_size: many
j_call: TRBJ1-1
v_call: TRBV7-8
cdr3_aa: CASSYGRTGLNTEAFF
cdr3_nt: TGTGCCAGCAGCTACGGACGGACAGGGTTGAACACTGAAGCTTTCTTT

d_call: -
clone_size: -
j_call: TRBJ2-3
v_call: TRBV5-1
cdr3_aa: CASRSLGGSDTQYF
cdr3_nt: TGCGCCAGCAGAAGCCTAGGAGGGTCAGATACGCAGTATTTT

d_call: -
clone_size: many
j_call: TRBJ2-2
v_call: TRBV7-2
cdr3_aa: CASSFRPTGELFF
cdr3_nt: TGTGCCAGCAGCTTTCGGCCGACCGGGGAGCTGTTTTTT

d_call: -
clone_size: many
j_call: TRBJ1-1
v_call: TRBV6-1
cdr3_aa: CASSEGRERGEAFF
cdr3_nt: TGTGCCAGCAGTGAAGGGAGAGAGAGGGGTGAAGCTTTCTTT

d_call: TRBD1
clone_size: -
j_call: TRBJ2-1
v_call: TRBV6-4
cdr3_aa: CASSLSRGPLNEQFF
cdr3_nt: TGTGCCAGCAGTTTGAGCAGGGGGCCCTTAAATGAGCAGTTCTTC

d_call: -
clone_size: -
j_call: TRBJ2-3
v_call: TRBV28
cdr3_aa: CPSSLYAVAGVTDTQYF
cdr3_nt: TGTCCCAGCAGTTTATACGCAGTAGCTGGGGTCACAGATACGCAGTATTTT

d_call: -
clone_size: many
j_call: TRBJ1-1
v_call: TRBV19
cdr3_aa: CASTPQDLAGSEAFF
cdr3_nt: TGTGCCAGTACCCCGCAGGACCTGGCAGGGTCTGAGGCTTTCTTT

d_call: -
clone_size: many
j_call: TRBJ2-7
v_call: TRBV7-2
cdr3_aa: CASRDSYEQYF
cdr3_nt: TGTGCCAGCAGGGACTCCTACGAGCAGTACTTC

d_call: TRBD1
clone_size: many
j_call: TRBJ1-2
v_call: TRBV7-6
cdr3_aa: CASSETGTGYGYTF
cdr3_nt: TGTGCCAGCAGCGAAACCGGGACAGGATATGGCTACACCTTC

d_call: -
clone_size: -
j_call: TRBJ1-5
v_call: TRBV6-2/TRBV6-3
cdr3_aa: CASGERVGQEDQSQHF
cdr3_nt: TGTGCCAGCGGTGAGCGGGTAGGGCAGGAGGATCAGTCCCAGCATTTT

d_call: -
clone_size: many
j_call: TRBJ2-3
v_call: TRBV18
cdr3_aa: CASSPSPADTQYF
cdr3_nt: TGTGCCAGCTCACCGTCCCCAGCAGATACGCAGTATTTT

d_call: -
clone_size: many
j_call: TRBJ2-7
v_call: TRBV12-3/TRBV12-4
cdr3_aa: CASRRGTISGEQYF
cdr3_nt: TGTGCCAGCAGGCGGGGGACAATATCGGGTGAGCAGTACTTC

d_call: TRBD2
clone_size: many
j_call: TRBJ2-5
v_call: TRBV7-2
cdr3_aa: CASSLWASGGDETQYF
cdr3_nt: TGTGCCAGCAGCTTATGGGCTAGCGGGGGAGACGAGACCCAGTACTTC

d_call: -
clone_size: many
j_call: TRBJ2-5
v_call: TRBV7-2
cdr3_aa: CASSLTYQETQYF
cdr3_nt: TGTGCCAGCAGCTTAACTTATCAAGAGACCCAGTACTTC

d_call: -
clone_size: many
j_call: TRBJ2-1
v_call: TRBV20-1
cdr3_aa: CSARPYRNYNEQFF
cdr3_nt: TGCAGTGCTAGACCCTACCGGAACTACAATGAGCAGTTCTTC

d_call: -
clone_size: -
j_call: TRBJ1-5
v_call: TRBV27
cdr3_aa: CASRQGGQPQHF
cdr3_nt: TGTGCCAGCAGACAGGGCGGGCAGCCCCAGCATTTT

d_call: -
clone_size: many
j_call: TRBJ1-1
v_call: TRBV28
cdr3_aa: CASSLASHTEAFF
cdr3_nt: TGTGCCAGCAGTTTAGCTAGCCACACTGAAGCTTTCTTT

d_call: -
clone_size: -
j_call: TRBJ2-1
v_call: TRBV6-8
cdr3_aa: CASSWGSQADNEQFF
cdr3_nt: TGTGCCAGCAGTTGGGGTTCTCAAGCCGACAATGAGCAGTTCTTC

d_call: -
clone_size: -
j_call: TRBJ2-1
v_call: TRBV7-2
cdr3_aa: CASSLEAYNEQFF
cdr3_nt: TGTGCCAGCAGCTTGGAGGCCTACAATGAGCAGTTCTTC

d_call: TRBD2
clone_size: many
j_call: TRBJ2-1
v_call: TRBV10-3
cdr3_aa: CASGTSGAAGGNEQFF
cdr3_nt: TGTGCCAGTGGGACTAGCGGGGCCGCCGGGGGGAATGAGCAGTTCTTC

d_call: -
clone_size: many
j_call: TRBJ1-2
v_call: TRBV20-1
cdr3_aa: CSAYKGQDYGYTF
cdr3_nt: TGCAGTGCTTACAAAGGGCAGGACTATGGCTACACCTTC

d_call: -
clone_size: many
j_call: TRBJ2-7
v_call: TRBV19
cdr3_aa: CASSDRSGDYEQYF
cdr3_nt: TGTGCCAGCAGTGATAGGTCAGGGGACTACGAGCAGTACTTC

d_call: TRBD2
clone_size: many
j_call: TRBJ2-1
v_call: TRBV7-3
cdr3_aa: CASSKSGGGYNEQFF
cdr3_nt: TGTGCCAGCAGCAAAAGCGGGGGGGGCTACAATGAGCAGTTCTTC

d_call: -
clone_size: -
j_call: TRBJ2-5
v_call: TRBV7-2
cdr3_aa: CASSLVRGGGETQYF
cdr3_nt: TGTGCCAGCAGCTTAGTTCGGGGTGGCGGAGAGACCCAGTACTTC

d_call: -
clone_size: few
j_call: TRBJ1-1
v_call: TRBV10-3
cdr3_aa: CAISKAPTEAFF
cdr3_nt: TGTGCCATCAGTAAGGCTCCCACTGAAGCTTTCTTT

d_call: -
clone_size: many
j_call: TRBJ1-2
v_call: TRBV28
cdr3_aa: CASSFWGQNFNYGYTF
cdr3_nt: TGTGCCAGCAGTTTTTGGGGTCAGAATTTTAACTATGGCTACACCTTC

d_call: -
clone_size: few
j_call: TRBJ1-5
v_call: TRBV27
cdr3_aa: CASSLWGMSNQPQHF
cdr3_nt: TGTGCCAGCAGTTTATGGGGTATGAGCAATCAGCCCCAGCATTTT

d_call: -
clone_size: many
j_call: TRBJ1-1
v_call: TRBV7-2
cdr3_aa: CASSREATVNTEAFF
cdr3_nt: TGTGCCAGCAGCAGGGAGGCGACAGTGAACACTGAAGCTTTCTTT

d_call: -
clone_size: few
j_call: TRBJ1-2
v_call: TRBV30
cdr3_aa: CAWRPGHPTNYGYTF
cdr3_nt: TGTGCCTGGAGGCCGGGACACCCGACTAACTATGGCTACACCTTC

d_call: -
clone_size: many
j_call: TRBJ1-2
v_call: TRBV7-2
cdr3_aa: CASSPRTDYGYTF
cdr3_nt: TGTGCCAGCAGCCCCCGGACTGATTATGGCTACACCTTC

d_call: -
clone_size: many
j_call: TRBJ2-4
v_call: TRBV7-2
cdr3_aa: CASSLGQGAGENIQYF
cdr3_nt: TGTGCCAGCAGCTTAGGGCAGGGGGCGGGGGAAAACATTCAGTACTTC